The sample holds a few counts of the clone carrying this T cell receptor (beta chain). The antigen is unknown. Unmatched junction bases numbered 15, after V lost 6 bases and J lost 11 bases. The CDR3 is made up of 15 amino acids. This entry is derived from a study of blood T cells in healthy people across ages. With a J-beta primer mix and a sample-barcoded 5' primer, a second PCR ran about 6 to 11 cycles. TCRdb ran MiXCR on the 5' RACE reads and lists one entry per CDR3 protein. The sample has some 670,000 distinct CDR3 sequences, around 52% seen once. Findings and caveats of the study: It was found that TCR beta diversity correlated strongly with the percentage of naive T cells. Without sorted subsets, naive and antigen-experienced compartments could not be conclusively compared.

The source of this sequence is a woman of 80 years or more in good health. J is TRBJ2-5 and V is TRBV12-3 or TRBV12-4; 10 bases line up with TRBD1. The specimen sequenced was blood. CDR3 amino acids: CASSSRDRGVGEQYF. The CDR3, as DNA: TGTGCCAGCAGCTCCCGGGACAGGGGAGTGGGTGAGCAGTACTTC.